This T cell receptor beta chain was found in a study of T cell responses to AZD1222 COVID-19 vaccine. A note on this clone: Antigen: not known.

Overall study results and limits: Spike was spanned by vaccine-associated CD4 TCRs, with dominance at 160-218 and 743-854.

Using immunoSEQ multiplex PCR, the repertoire was profiled, and TCRdb retains in-frame clones only, with some absent. The data show 120,000 to 150,000 clones, under 95% seen once. Sequencing used peripheral blood, obtained on day 0 of MenACWY control vaccination. This receptor was taken from an adult in good health.

In DNA, the CDR3 is TGTGCCCTTCGAAGGACAGGGGCTAAGACCGGGGAGCTGTTTTTT. Encoded protein: CALRRTGAKTGELFF. The chain uses TRBV2 and TRBJ2-2, with 9 bases identical to TRBD1. Germline CDR1 is SNHLY and CDR2 is FYNNEI. CDR3 length: 15 amino acids. The J segment lost 5 bases and the V segment lost 11 bases, leaving 12 bases of the junction unmatched.